These T cell receptor beta chains were read from a single sample in a study of blood T cell repertoires in COVID-19. Profiled with immunoSEQ multiplex PCR; TCRdb holds only in-frame clones, not every one. The data show over 45,000 clones, 88% seen once. Sequencing was done on a sample of peripheral blood. Receptors originate from a man in his 60s with active COVID-19. CDR3s include the opening cysteine and the closing phenylalanine or tryptophan. A D gene is named only where the DNA matches it firmly. The listing skips clone size in some rows; elsewhere it reads once, few, many or a size class.

CDR3 protein: CAWSVLAGKNGYTF
CDR3 DNA: TGTGCCTGGAGTGTCTTAGCGGGGAAGAATGGCTACACCTTC
clone size: .
V gene: TRBV30
D gene: .
J gene: TRBJ1-2

CDR3 protein: CASSVTGRGQPQHF
CDR3 DNA: TGTGCCAGTAGTGTGACAGGGAGAGGGCAGCCCCAGCATTTT
clone size: .
V gene: TRBV19
D gene: TRBD1
J gene: TRBJ1-5

CDR3 protein: CASSLDKGLAGVF
CDR3 DNA: TGTGCCAGCAGCTTAGACAAAGGACTAGCGGGAGTCTTC
clone size: .
V gene: TRBV7-2
D gene: TRBD2
J gene: TRBJ2-1

CDR3 protein: CASGGTRYNEQFF
CDR3 DNA: TGTGCCAGCGGGGGGACCCGATACAATGAGCAGTTCTTC
clone size: .
V gene: TRBV5-6
D gene: .
J gene: TRBJ2-1

CDR3 protein: CASSMTDIRQETQYF
CDR3 DNA: TGTGCCAGCAGCATGACAGACATCAGGCAAGAGACCCAGTACTTC
clone size: .
V gene: TRBV7-9
D gene: .
J gene: TRBJ2-5

CDR3 protein: CASSRTSGRFNEQFF
CDR3 DNA: TGCGCCAGCAGCAGGACTAGCGGGAGGTTCAATGAGCAGTTCTTC
clone size: .
V gene: TRBV5-1
D gene: TRBD2
J gene: TRBJ2-1

CDR3 protein: CAISASGQGDTEAFF
CDR3 DNA: TGTGCCATCAGTGCTTCCGGACAGGGTGACACTGAAGCTTTCTTT
clone size: .
V gene: TRBV10-3
D gene: TRBD1
J gene: TRBJ1-1

CDR3 protein: CASSEPGQTLDTQYF
CDR3 DNA: TGTGCCAGCAGTGAACCGGGACAAACGTTGGATACGCAGTATTTT
clone size: .
V gene: TRBV25-1
D gene: .
J gene: TRBJ2-3

CDR3 protein: CASSPGLADYEQYF
CDR3 DNA: TGTGCCAGTAGCCCGGGACTAGCGGACTACGAGCAGTACTTC
clone size: .
V gene: TRBV19
D gene: TRBD2
J gene: TRBJ2-7

CDR3 protein: CASSFEREYEQYF
CDR3 DNA: TGTGCCAGCAGTTTTGAGCGGGAGTACGAGCAGTACTTC
clone size: .
V gene: TRBV12-3/TRBV12-4
D gene: TRBD2
J gene: TRBJ2-7

CDR3 protein: CASSTDRVGFDEQFF
CDR3 DNA: TGCGCCAGCAGCACGGACAGGGTCGGGTTCGATGAGCAGTTCTTC
clone size: once
V gene: TRBV5-1
D gene: TRBD1
J gene: TRBJ2-1

CDR3 protein: CASSFYPMREQFF
CDR3 DNA: TGTGCCAGCAGTTTCTACCCTATGAGGGAACAGTTCTTC
clone size: .
V gene: TRBV27
D gene: .
J gene: TRBJ2-1

CDR3 protein: CASSVDASAVGQTSTDTQYF
CDR3 DNA: TGTGCCAGCAGCGTAGATGCTAGCGCGGTGGGTCAGACTAGCACAGATACGCAGTATTTT
clone size: .
V gene: TRBV9
D gene: .
J gene: TRBJ2-3

CDR3 protein: CASSLVWERKTEAFF
CDR3 DNA: TGCGCCAGCAGCTTGGTTTGGGAGCGGAAGACTGAAGCTTTCTTT
clone size: few
V gene: TRBV5-1
D gene: .
J gene: TRBJ1-1

CDR3 protein: CASSKSGRGPDTEAFF
CDR3 DNA: TGTGCCAGTAGTAAGAGTGGCAGGGGGCCGGACACTGAAGCTTTCTTT
clone size: .
V gene: TRBV19
D gene: TRBD1
J gene: TRBJ1-1

CDR3 protein: CASSLFLAGVSDTQYF
CDR3 DNA: TGTGCCAGCAGCTTATTTCTAGCGGGAGTGTCAGATACGCAGTATTTT
clone size: once
V gene: TRBV7-2
D gene: TRBD2
J gene: TRBJ2-3

CDR3 protein: CASSQDRGSSPRRQYF
CDR3 DNA: TGTGCCAGCAGCCAAGATCGGGGGTCTAGCCCTCGTCGGCAGTATTTT
clone size: .
V gene: TRBV3-1/TRBV3-2
D gene: .
J gene: TRBJ2-3

CDR3 protein: CASGTSGTIYEQYF
CDR3 DNA: TGTGCCAGCGGCACTAGCGGGACCATTTACGAGCAGTACTTC
clone size: once
V gene: TRBV6-5
D gene: TRBD2
J gene: TRBJ2-7

CDR3 protein: CASSSPLAGGTYNEQFF
CDR3 DNA: TGTGCCAGTAGTTCTCCCCTAGCGGGGGGCACCTACAATGAGCAGTTCTTC
clone size: .
V gene: TRBV19
D gene: TRBD2
J gene: TRBJ2-1

CDR3 protein: CASSPRQENTGELFF
CDR3 DNA: TGTGCCAGCTCACCGAGACAGGAGAACACCGGGGAGCTGTTTTTT
clone size: .
V gene: TRBV18
D gene: .
J gene: TRBJ2-2

CDR3 protein: CASSLGLAGYEQYF
CDR3 DNA: TGTGCCAGCAGCTTGGGACTAGCTGGCTACGAGCAGTACTTC
clone size: .
V gene: TRBV7-2
D gene: TRBD2
J gene: TRBJ2-7

CDR3 protein: CASSPGTGNEKLFF
CDR3 DNA: TGTGCCAGCTCACCGGGGACAGGGAATGAAAAACTGTTTTTT
clone size: .
V gene: TRBV18
D gene: TRBD1
J gene: TRBJ1-4

CDR3 protein: CASSSGTRSEQYF
CDR3 DNA: TGTGCCAGCAGTTCCGGGACTAGATCCGAGCAGTACTTC
clone size: .
V gene: TRBV6-5
D gene: TRBD2
J gene: TRBJ2-7

CDR3 protein: CASSFGPGTGANVLTF
CDR3 DNA: TGCGCCAGCAGCTTTGGGCCAGGGACTGGGGCCAACGTCCTGACTTTC
clone size: .
V gene: TRBV5-1
D gene: .
J gene: TRBJ2-6

CDR3 protein: CASSLRGEYGYTF
CDR3 DNA: TGTGCCAGCAGCTTACGGGGGGAGTATGGCTACACCTTC
clone size: .
V gene: TRBV11-2
D gene: .
J gene: TRBJ1-2

CDR3 protein: CASRGGQGTYEQYF
CDR3 DNA: TGTGCCAGTAGGGGTGGACAGGGGACCTACGAGCAGTACTTC
clone size: .
V gene: TRBV19
D gene: TRBD1
J gene: TRBJ2-7

CDR3 protein: CASSSGQGTDTQYF
CDR3 DNA: TGTGCCAGCAGCTCGGGACAGGGGACAGATACGCAGTATTTT
clone size: .
V gene: TRBV7-8
D gene: TRBD1
J gene: TRBJ2-3

CDR3 protein: CASNPLTGPYGYTF
CDR3 DNA: TGTGCCAGCAATCCGCTCACAGGGCCCTATGGCTACACCTTC
clone size: few
V gene: TRBV9
D gene: .
J gene: TRBJ1-2

CDR3 protein: CASSLRLAGSSEQYF
CDR3 DNA: TGTGCCAGCAGTTTACGGCTAGCGGGCTCAAGCGAGCAGTACTTC
clone size: .
V gene: TRBV27
D gene: TRBD2
J gene: TRBJ2-7

CDR3 protein: CASSLGPGENTEAFF
CDR3 DNA: TGCGCCAGCAGCTTGGGTCCAGGGGAGAACACTGAAGCTTTCTTT
clone size: .
V gene: TRBV5-1
D gene: .
J gene: TRBJ1-1

CDR3 protein: CSASVVTGARMNTEAFF
CDR3 DNA: TGCAGTGCTAGTGTCGTGACAGGGGCGAGGATGAACACTGAAGCTTTCTTT
clone size: .
V gene: TRBV20-1
D gene: TRBD1
J gene: TRBJ1-1

CDR3 protein: CASSAGGLAKNIQYF
CDR3 DNA: TGTGCCAGCAGCGCGGGGGGTTTAGCCAAAAACATTCAGTACTTC
clone size: .
V gene: TRBV5-6
D gene: TRBD2
J gene: TRBJ2-4

CDR3 protein: CASSQTSSETQYF
CDR3 DNA: TGTGCCAGCAGCCAGACTAGCTCGGAGACCCAGTACTTC
clone size: .
V gene: TRBV7-3
D gene: TRBD2
J gene: TRBJ2-5

CDR3 protein: CASSPRQGPLRIHGYTF
CDR3 DNA: TGTGCCAGCAGTCCCCGACAGGGTCCTCTTAGGATTCATGGCTACACCTTC
clone size: once
V gene: TRBV28
D gene: TRBD1
J gene: TRBJ1-2

CDR3 protein: CASSLESLAEETQYF
CDR3 DNA: TGTGCCAGCAGCTTAGAATCGCTAGCGGAGGAGACCCAGTACTTC
clone size: .
V gene: TRBV7-9
D gene: TRBD2
J gene: TRBJ2-5

CDR3 protein: CASSVGAVSTDTQYF
CDR3 DNA: TGTGCCAGCAGTGTCGGAGCCGTATCCACAGATACGCAGTATTTT
clone size: .
V gene: TRBV2
D gene: .
J gene: TRBJ2-3

CDR3 protein: CASSLQVVGTEAFF
CDR3 DNA: TGTGCCAGCAGTCTCCAGGTTGTTGGCACTGAAGCTTTCTTT
clone size: .
V gene: TRBV27
D gene: .
J gene: TRBJ1-1

CDR3 protein: CASSLTAGAEAFF
CDR3 DNA: TGTGCCAGCAGTTTAACAGCAGGCGCTGAAGCTTTCTTT
clone size: .
V gene: TRBV12-3/TRBV12-4
D gene: .
J gene: TRBJ1-1

CDR3 protein: CSVAPLIQAGEQFF
CDR3 DNA: TGCAGCGTCGCCCCTCTTATACAGGCCGGTGAGCAGTTCTTC
clone size: .
V gene: TRBV29-1
D gene: .
J gene: TRBJ2-1

CDR3 protein: CASSLVSSTSGITDTQYF
CDR3 DNA: TGTGCCAGCAGCTTAGTCAGCAGTACTAGCGGGATCACAGATACGCAGTATTTT
clone size: .
V gene: TRBV13
D gene: TRBD2
J gene: TRBJ2-3

CDR3 protein: CAWSETGGAFF
CDR3 DNA: TGTGCCTGGAGTGAAACAGGGGGAGCTTTCTTT
clone size: .
V gene: TRBV30
D gene: TRBD1
J gene: TRBJ1-1